This TCR beta chain was observed in a study of PD-L1 blockade in urothelial cancer. Every PCR got spiked synthetic TCR analog templates. Clones were sequenced by immunoSEQ multiplex PCR, and TCRdb holds only the in-frame ones, with some missing. The data contain 37,000 or so clones, over 75% of them singletons. Germline CDR1 reads MNHNY; CDR2 reads SVGAGI (reference sequence). The CDR3 is 11 residues long. The V and J ends lost 7 bases and 5 bases respectively, with 9 bases between them. Described time point: pretreatment peripheral blood. The patients had locally advanced or metastatic urothelial carcinoma.

This specimen consisted of PBMCs, obtained around atezolizumab (anti-PD-L1) treatment. The TCR comes from a man between 60 and 70 years old with urothelial cancer. The chain is built from TRBV6-6 and TRBJ2-7; tentative D call: TRBD2 (5 bases). CDR3 in amino acids: CASTYGDEQYF. The DNA for the CDR3 is TGTGCCAGCACCTACGGGGACGAGCAGTACTTC.